This T cell receptor (beta chain) was captured in a study of T cells in Graves' hyperthyroidism and ophthalmopathy. With respect to this clonotype: The junction differs from germline at one of its ends, possibly a read error.

Amplification of TCR beta CDR3 regions used RNA as the template. Carried out on the TCR CDR3, a first-round RT-PCR used the HTBI primer set. TCRdb re-analysed the multiplex PCR reads in MiXCR, keeping a single row per CDR3 protein. The repertoire holds 500,000 to 750,000 distinct CDR3 sequences, with around 45% as singletons. Specimen: peripheral blood or thyroid tissue (not recorded which). This receptor was identified in a woman aged 18-30 years with Graves' hyperthyroidism.

CDR3 residues: CANSLTSGNFYEQYF. In DNA form, the CDR3 reads TGTGCCAACAGTCTAACTAGCGGGAATTTCTACGAGCAGTACTTC. V usage is TRBV25-1 and J usage is TRBJ2-7; TRBD2 matches at 10 bases. The germline gives CDR1 MGHDK, CDR2 SYGVNS. The CDR3 spans 15 residues.